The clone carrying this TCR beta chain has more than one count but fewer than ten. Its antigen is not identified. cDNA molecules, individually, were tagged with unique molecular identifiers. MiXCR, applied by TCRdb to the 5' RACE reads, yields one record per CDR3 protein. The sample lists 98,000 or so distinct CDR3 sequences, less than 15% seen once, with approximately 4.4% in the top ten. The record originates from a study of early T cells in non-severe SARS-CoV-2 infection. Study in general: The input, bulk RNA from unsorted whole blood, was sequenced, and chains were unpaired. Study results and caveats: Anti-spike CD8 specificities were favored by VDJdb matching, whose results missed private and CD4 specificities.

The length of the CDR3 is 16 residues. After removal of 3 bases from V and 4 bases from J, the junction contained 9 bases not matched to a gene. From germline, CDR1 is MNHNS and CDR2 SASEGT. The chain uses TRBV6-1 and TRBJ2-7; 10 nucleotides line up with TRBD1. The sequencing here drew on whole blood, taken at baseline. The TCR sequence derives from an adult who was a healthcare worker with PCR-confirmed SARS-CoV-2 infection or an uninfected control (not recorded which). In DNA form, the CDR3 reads TGTGCCAGCAGTGACGAGACAGGGGGCGCGAGGTACGAGCAGTACTTC. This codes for CASSDETGGARYEQYF.